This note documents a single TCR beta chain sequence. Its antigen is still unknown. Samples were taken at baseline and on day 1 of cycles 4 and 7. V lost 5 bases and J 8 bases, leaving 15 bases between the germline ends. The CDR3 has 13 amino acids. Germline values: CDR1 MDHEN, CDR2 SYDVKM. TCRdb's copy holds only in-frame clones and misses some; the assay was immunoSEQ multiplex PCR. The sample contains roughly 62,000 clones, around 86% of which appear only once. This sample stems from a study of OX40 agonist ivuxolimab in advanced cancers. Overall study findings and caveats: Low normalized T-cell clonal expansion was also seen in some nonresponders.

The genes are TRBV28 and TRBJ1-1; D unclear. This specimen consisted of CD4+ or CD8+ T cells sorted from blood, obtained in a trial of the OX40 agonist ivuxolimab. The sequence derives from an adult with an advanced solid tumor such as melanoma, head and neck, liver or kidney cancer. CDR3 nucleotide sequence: TGTGCCAGCAGTCCCTCTATCGGAGAGGAAGCTTTCTTT. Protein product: CASSPSIGEEAFF.